Sequencing of this TCR beta chain was carried out in a study of T-cell memory formation after mild COVID-19. Whole-study context: Most TCR clusters belonged to a single donor. The study's findings and limits: Clones shrinking between day 15 and 85 showed a balanced CD4/CD8 split, and those that grew later tilted toward CD4+. Cross-reactive memory seemingly joined, as some responding clones were found in pre-infection memory.

Points on this clonotype: Its specificity is not known.

TCR alpha and TCR beta cDNA libraries with sample barcodes and UMIs came from 5'RACE using constant-segment primers. TCRdb ran MiXCR on the 5' RACE reads and lists one entry per CDR3 protein. The sample carries approximately 340,000 distinct CDR3 sequences, 13% recorded once. V lost 5 bases, J lost 4 bases, and 6 bases stayed unmatched. CDR3 length: 16 amino acids. The germline V gene encodes CDR1 MNHEY and CDR2 SVGAGI. Input material: PBMCs or a T cell subset sorted from them (not recorded which). The receptor was derived from a man aged 18 to 29 who had mild COVID-19 (a few samples of this study predate the infection). Cell type and time point are not known. The rearrangement uses TRBV6-5 and TRBJ2-2, with 11 positions matching TRBD2. The CDR3 sequence is CASSRSGTSGTGELFF. CDR3 in DNA: TGTGCCAGCAGTCGGTCCGGGACTAGCGGCACCGGGGAGCTGTTTTTT.